This T cell receptor (beta chain) was sequenced in a study of OX40 agonist ivuxolimab in advanced cancers. Findings of the study overall: Expanded peripheral T cell antigen specificity was not determined.

In the case of this clone: Its antigen is not identified.

Between the trimmed V and J ends, which lost 0 bases and 2 bases, there was a span of 11 bases. The CDR3 covers 16 residues. Germline V lookup: CDR1 ENHRY, CDR2 SYGVKD. TCRdb's copy holds only in-frame clones and misses some; the assay was immunoSEQ multiplex PCR. Altogether around 45,000 clones are present, around 77% being singletons, with the ten largest covering under 3%. The specimen comprised CD4+ or CD8+ T cells sorted from blood, sampled in a trial of the OX40 agonist ivuxolimab. This chain connects TRBV10-3 to TRBJ2-1; D is possibly TRBD1 (6 bases). This sequence originates from an adult with an advanced solid tumor such as melanoma, head and neck, liver or kidney cancer. CDR3 residues: CAISESSGGTYNEQFF. In DNA form, the CDR3 reads TGTGCCATCAGTGAGTCAAGTGGGGGCACCTACAATGAGCAGTTCTTC.